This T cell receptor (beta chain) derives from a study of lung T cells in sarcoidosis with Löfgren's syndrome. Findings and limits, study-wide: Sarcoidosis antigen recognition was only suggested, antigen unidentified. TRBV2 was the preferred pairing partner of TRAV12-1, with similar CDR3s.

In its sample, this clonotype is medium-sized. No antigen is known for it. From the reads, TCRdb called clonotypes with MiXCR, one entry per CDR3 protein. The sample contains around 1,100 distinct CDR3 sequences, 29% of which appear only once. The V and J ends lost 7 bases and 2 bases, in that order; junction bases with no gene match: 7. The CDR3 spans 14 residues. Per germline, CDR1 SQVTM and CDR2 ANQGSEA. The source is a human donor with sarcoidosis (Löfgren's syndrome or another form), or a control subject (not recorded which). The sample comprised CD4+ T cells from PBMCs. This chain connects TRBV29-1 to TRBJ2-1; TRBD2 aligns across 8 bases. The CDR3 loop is CSANSGATYNEQFF. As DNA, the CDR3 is TGCAGCGCGAATAGCGGGGCGACCTACAATGAGCAGTTCTTC.